These T cell receptor beta chains were read from a single sample in a study of T cells after yellow fever vaccination. One entry per CDR3 protein, called by TCRdb with MiXCR from the 5' RACE reads. The sample records around 340,000 distinct CDR3 sequences, roughly 9.4% being singletons. Source: PBMCs, taken on the day of the first yellow fever vaccination. Every receptor here comes from a young man who received the YFV17D yellow fever vaccine. Each CDR3 is given with its conserved first and last residue. The order of the fields is D gene, V gene, J gene, clone size, CDR3 DNA, CDR3 protein. The D gene is left open where the match is weak. The size entry is marked missing in some rows and otherwise reads once, few, many or a size class.

d_call: -; v_call: TRBV28; j_call: TRBJ1-1; clone_size: few; cdr3_nt: TGTGCCAGCAGTTTATGGGAGAGCATGAACACTGAAGCTTTCTTT; cdr3_aa: CASSLWESMNTEAFF
d_call: -; v_call: TRBV15; j_call: TRBJ2-5; clone_size: -; cdr3_nt: TGTGCCACCAGCAGAGATAGACAGGCCTTCCAAGAGACCCAGTACTTC; cdr3_aa: CATSRDRQAFQETQYF
d_call: TRBD2; v_call: TRBV19; j_call: TRBJ2-5; clone_size: -; cdr3_nt: TGTGCCAGTAGTTCCCGACTAGCGCGAGAGCCCCAGTACTTC; cdr3_aa: CASSSRLAREPQYF
d_call: -; v_call: TRBV5-1; j_call: TRBJ2-5; clone_size: many; cdr3_nt: TGCGCCAGCAGCTTCGATGTCGGGGGAGAGACCCAGTACTTC; cdr3_aa: CASSFDVGGETQYF
d_call: -; v_call: TRBV18; j_call: TRBJ1-5; clone_size: -; cdr3_nt: TGTGCCAGCTCGCCCGAGCATAGCAATCAGTACCAGCATTTT; cdr3_aa: CASSPEHSNQYQHF
d_call: -; v_call: TRBV19; j_call: TRBJ1-5; clone_size: -; cdr3_nt: TGTGCCAGTAGTTATACGACAGCTAGCAATCAGCCCCAGCATTTT; cdr3_aa: CASSYTTASNQPQHF
d_call: -; v_call: TRBV5-5; j_call: TRBJ1-6; clone_size: many; cdr3_nt: TGTGCCAGTGGGGGGGGACCCGAGTCACCCCTCCACTTT; cdr3_aa: CASGGGPESPLHF
d_call: -; v_call: TRBV6-5; j_call: TRBJ1-2; clone_size: few; cdr3_nt: TGTGCCAGCAGTTACTCGAATCTAGGGGGCTATGGCTACACCTTC; cdr3_aa: CASSYSNLGGYGYTF
d_call: TRBD1; v_call: TRBV7-3; j_call: TRBJ2-2; clone_size: -; cdr3_nt: TGTGCCAGCAGCTTCCGACAGGGCCCGGTGAAGAACACCGGGGAGCTGTTTTTT; cdr3_aa: CASSFRQGPVKNTGELFF
d_call: -; v_call: TRBV4-3; j_call: TRBJ2-3; clone_size: -; cdr3_nt: TGCGCCAGCAGCCAATCCAACACAGATACGCAGTATTTT; cdr3_aa: CASSQSNTDTQYF
d_call: -; v_call: TRBV4-1; j_call: TRBJ2-3; clone_size: few; cdr3_nt: TGCGCCAGCAGACGCACTAGCAGTTCAGATACGCAGTATTTT; cdr3_aa: CASRRTSSSDTQYF
d_call: -; v_call: TRBV18; j_call: TRBJ2-1; clone_size: -; cdr3_nt: TGTGCCAGCTCACCAACCAGGGACCATGAGCAGTTCTTC; cdr3_aa: CASSPTRDHEQFF
d_call: -; v_call: TRBV12-5; j_call: TRBJ2-2; clone_size: few; cdr3_nt: TGTGCTAGTGGTTTGGGAGGGACCGGGGAGCTGTTTTTT; cdr3_aa: CASGLGGTGELFF
d_call: TRBD1; v_call: TRBV28; j_call: TRBJ2-3; clone_size: many; cdr3_nt: TGTGCCAGCAGTTTGACAGGGGGCTTTAGCACAGATACGCAGTATTTT; cdr3_aa: CASSLTGGFSTDTQYF
d_call: -; v_call: TRBV21-1; j_call: TRBJ2-7; clone_size: many; cdr3_nt: TGTGCCAGCAGTCGACAGGATTCCTACGAGCAGTACTTC; cdr3_aa: CASSRQDSYEQYF
d_call: -; v_call: TRBV5-1; j_call: TRBJ2-5; clone_size: -; cdr3_nt: TGCGCCAGCAGCCCGGAGCTCTTACGTGAGACCCAGTACTTC; cdr3_aa: CASSPELLRETQYF
d_call: -; v_call: TRBV12-3/TRBV12-4; j_call: TRBJ2-2; clone_size: many; cdr3_nt: TGTGCCAGCAGGAAGACACAGAACACCGGGGAGCTGTTTTTT; cdr3_aa: CASRKTQNTGELFF
d_call: TRBD2; v_call: TRBV5-1; j_call: TRBJ2-5; clone_size: -; cdr3_nt: TGCGCCAGCAGCTTGGGAGCGGGGGGAAAAGAGACCCAGTACTTC; cdr3_aa: CASSLGAGGKETQYF
d_call: -; v_call: TRBV20-1; j_call: TRBJ2-3; clone_size: many; cdr3_nt: TGCAGTGCTATTCGGGGGCCCCGCACAGATACGCAGTATTTT; cdr3_aa: CSAIRGPRTDTQYF
d_call: -; v_call: TRBV27; j_call: TRBJ1-1; clone_size: many; cdr3_nt: TGTGCCAGCAGTTTAAGGGGGTCGGACACTGAAGCTTTCTTT; cdr3_aa: CASSLRGSDTEAFF
d_call: -; v_call: TRBV6-1; j_call: TRBJ2-2; clone_size: -; cdr3_nt: TGTGCCAGCAGCCGGGACACCTATTCCGGGGAGCTGTTTTTT; cdr3_aa: CASSRDTYSGELFF
d_call: -; v_call: TRBV6-4; j_call: TRBJ2-2; clone_size: -; cdr3_nt: TGTACCGGAGGGGTCACCGGGGAGCTGTTTTTT; cdr3_aa: CTGGVTGELFF
d_call: -; v_call: TRBV5-5; j_call: TRBJ2-4; clone_size: few; cdr3_nt: TGTGCCAGCAGTCAACAGGGAGCGAACATTCAGTACTTC; cdr3_aa: CASSQQGANIQYF
d_call: -; v_call: TRBV18; j_call: TRBJ2-1; clone_size: -; cdr3_nt: TGTGCCAGCTCACCCCCCCGATTCACGAAAGTGCTAATCTACAATGAGCAGTTCTTC; cdr3_aa: CASSPPRFTKVLIYNEQFF
d_call: -; v_call: TRBV12-3/TRBV12-4; j_call: TRBJ2-7; clone_size: many; cdr3_nt: TGTGCCAGCAGTTTTAACAGGGAAAGCGAGCAGTACTTC; cdr3_aa: CASSFNRESEQYF
d_call: -; v_call: TRBV11-2; j_call: TRBJ2-3; clone_size: -; cdr3_nt: TGTGCCAGCAGCCCAGCGGTTGGGACCCCCTTTAATACGCAGTATTTT; cdr3_aa: CASSPAVGTPFNTQYF
d_call: -; v_call: TRBV5-1; j_call: TRBJ1-3; clone_size: few; cdr3_nt: TGCGCCAGCAGCTTGGTTTCAGGGCAAGGAAACACCATATATTTT; cdr3_aa: CASSLVSGQGNTIYF
d_call: -; v_call: TRBV29-1; j_call: TRBJ1-1; clone_size: many; cdr3_nt: TGCAGCGTTGGCAGGATGAACACTGAAGCTTTCTTT; cdr3_aa: CSVGRMNTEAFF
d_call: -; v_call: TRBV4-3; j_call: TRBJ2-3; clone_size: few; cdr3_nt: TGCGCCAGCAGCCAAGTCGCTCGGCGGGGTTACACAGATACGCAGTATTTT; cdr3_aa: CASSQVARRGYTDTQYF